One and the same sample provided the 27 T cell receptor beta chains below, sequenced in a study of identical twins. TCRdb reanalysed the 5' RACE reads using MiXCR and keeps one entry per CDR3 protein. The data hold 350,000 to 600,000 distinct CDR3 sequences, with 13% to 15% observed a single time. The sample also formed part of further work on yellow fever vaccine responses in identical twins.

The sequenced material came from CD4+ T cells sorted from blood. The receptors were sampled from a woman aged 18-29 years in good health.

This clonotype was recorded a few times. The CDR3 reads CASSQASGREKTQYF. The CDR3 DNA reads TGCGCCAGCAGCCAAGCTAGCGGGAGGGAGAAGACCCAGTACTTC. The V and J genes are TRBV4-1 and TRBJ2-5; 12 bases are a match to TRBD2. V trimming: 1 base; J trimming: 6 bases; junction bases outside the gene matches: 3. The germline V gene encodes CDR1 MGHRA and CDR2 YSYEKL. CDR3 length equals 15 residues.

This clonotype was seen a few times. This sequence joins TRBV7-2 and TRBJ2-3, with 7 nucleotides matching TRBD1. There are 15 residues in the CDR3. Germline V gene sequence: CDR1 SGHTA, CDR2 FQGNSA. With 5 bases clipped from V and 1 base from J, the junction kept 6 bases outside the gene matches. CDR3: CASSLRGQGTDTQYF. CDR3 DNA: TGTGCCAGCAGCCTTAGGGGGCAAGGCACAGATACGCAGTATTTT.

This clonotype appeared a few times. The rearrangement uses TRBV10-3 and TRBJ2-5; either TRBD1 or TRBD2 may fit D (6 bases each). This CDR3 contains 15 residues. Trimming took off 6 bases at V and 1 base at J, with 15 bases between the two ends. Germline assignment: CDR1 ENHRY and CDR2 SYGVKD. The CDR3 reads CAISPGVGAQETQYF. The CDR3 DNA follows: TGTGCCATCAGCCCGGGGGTGGGGGCCCAAGAGACCCAGTACTTC.

This clonotype was recorded a few times. J is TRBJ2-5 and V is TRBV20-1; TRBD2 agrees at 8 bases. With 1 base clipped from V and 2 bases from J, the junction kept 6 bases outside the gene matches. The CDR3 consists of 15 residues. Germline CDR1 is DFQATT and CDR2 is SNEGSKA (reference sequence). CDR3 amino acids: CSARVGGGSQETQYF. Here the CDR3 DNA reads TGCAGTGCTAGAGTCGGGGGGGGATCACAAGAGACCCAGTACTTC.

The rearrangement joins TRBV5-1 to TRBJ2-5; 8 bases align to TRBD1. The CDR3 consists of 16 residues. Unmatched junction bases numbered 11, after V lost 2 bases and J lost 5 bases. From germline, CDR1 is SGHRS and CDR2 YFSETQ. The CDR3 protein is CASSFGLDRVLETQYF. As DNA, the CDR3 is TGCGCCAGCAGCTTCGGCCTGGACAGGGTGTTGGAGACCCAGTACTTC.

Remarks on this clonotype: One end of the junction is discordant with germline, which a read error may explain. CDR3 bases: TGTGCCGGCAGCTTTTCTTCGGCTAGCGGGAGAGCGGGCACCGGGGAGCTGTTTTTT. Protein sequence: CAGSFSSASGRAGTGELFF. This chain joins TRBV5-4 and TRBJ2-2, with TRBD2 matching over 10 bases. Germline values: CDR1 SGHNT, CDR2 YYREEE (reference sequence). The CDR3 contains 19 residues.

There are many counts of this clonotype. V is TRBV12-3 or TRBV12-4 and J is TRBJ2-1; TRBD1 matches at 9 bases. The CDR3 has 14 amino acids. V lost 6 bases to trimming and J lost 3 bases; unmatched junction nucleotides: 3. The CDR3 DNA is TGTGCCAGCAGAACAGGGGGCAACTACAATGAGCAGTTCTTC. Translated: CASRTGGNYNEQFF.

The V gene is TRBV11-3, the J gene TRBJ2-1; no clear D gene. CDR1 SGHNT and CDR2 YENEEA come from the germline V gene. The CDR3 has 12 residues. Trimming removed 3 bases from V and 7 bases from J, with 7 bases in between. CDR3 amino acids: CASSLYFNEQFF. The CDR3 DNA reads as TGTGCCAGCAGCTTGTATTTTAATGAGCAGTTCTTC. The full variable domain, its missing parts supplied by reference TRBV11-3 and TRBJ2-1, is EAGVVQSPRYKIIEKKQPVAFWCNPISGHNTLYWYLQNLGQGPELLIRYENEEAVDDSQLPKDRFSAERLKGVDSTLKIQPAELGDSAVYLCASSLYFNEQFFGPGTRLTVL.

In DNA form, the CDR3 reads TGCGCCAGCAGCTTGGAACAGCCTCAAGAGACCCAGTACTTC. Its translation is CASSLEQPQETQYF. The chain carries TRBV5-1 and TRBJ2-5; D is unresolved. V lost 0 bases and J 2 bases, leaving 8 bases between the germline ends. CDR1 is SGHRS, CDR2 YFSETQ, per germline. The CDR3 totals 14 residues. The variable domain in full, completed from reference TRBV5-1 and TRBJ2-5, reads KAGVTQTPRYLIKTRGQQVTLSCSPISGHRSVSWYQQTPGQGLQFLFEYFSETQRNKGNFPGRFSGRQFSNSRSEMNVSTLELGDSALYLCASSLEQPQETQYFGPGTRLLVL.

This clonotype was observed a few times. This rearrangement joins TRBV15 to TRBJ2-3; D is uncertain. Germline values: CDR1 LNHNV, CDR2 YYDKDF (reference sequence). Trimming took 0 bases from V and 0 from J, leaving 7 bases between them. This CDR3 comprises 15 residues. Written as DNA, the CDR3 is TGTGCCACCAGCAGAGATATATGGAGCACAGATACGCAGTATTTT. As protein: CATSRDIWSTDTQYF.

This clonotype was recorded many times. CDR3 nucleotides: TGCAGTGCCCGACTAGCGGGAGTACACGAGCAGTACTTC. It is translated as CSARLAGVHEQYF. The chain carries TRBV20-1 and TRBJ2-7; 12 nucleotides agree with TRBD2. V shed 6 bases and J 5 bases; nucleotides not matched to a gene: 5. CDR1 is DFQATT and CDR2 is SNEGSKA in the germline V gene (reference sequence). There are 13 residues in the CDR3.

This clonotype was picked up a small number of times. This rearrangement joins TRBV11-2 to TRBJ2-5; D is unclear. Germline V gives CDR1 SGHAT, CDR2 FQNNGV. The CDR3 is 17 amino acids. Trimming removed 6 bases from V and 6 bases from J, with 26 bases in between. CDR3: CASSLLLLRVAKQTQYF. The DNA for the CDR3 is TGTGCCAGCAGTCTCCTCCTCCTAAGGGTAGCCAAACAGACCCAGTACTTC.

The sample holds a few counts of this clonotype. V is TRBV29-1 and J is TRBJ2-7; the match to TRBD2 covers 16 bases. The CDR3 has 16 residues. Germline V lookup: CDR1 SQVTM, CDR2 ANQGSEA. V lost 4 bases and J lost 5; bases outside the gene matches: 8. Here the CDR3 reads CSVGRGTSGGAHEQYF. Here the CDR3 DNA reads TGCAGCGTTGGCCGCGGGACTAGCGGGGGGGCTCACGAGCAGTACTTC.

The rearrangement links TRBV5-1 to TRBJ2-1, with TRBD1 identical over 8 bases. CDR3 length: 15 amino acids. Germline CDR1 SGHRS, CDR2 YFSETQ. V lost 4 bases and J lost 6; bases outside the gene matches: 9. The CDR3 protein is CASSPAGQALNEQFF. The CDR3 nucleotides read TGCGCCAGCAGCCCGGCGGGACAGGCCCTCAATGAGCAGTTCTTC.

The sample holds a few counts of this clonotype. The V and J genes are TRBV9 and TRBJ2-1; D is perhaps TRBD1 (6 bases). V was pared by 4 bases and J by 3 bases, with 14 bases between. Germline V gives CDR1 SGDLS, CDR2 YYNGEE. The CDR3 spans 15 residues. CDR3 region: CASSPTGTLYNEQFF. The CDR3 DNA follows: TGTGCCAGCAGCCCCACCGGGACACTCTACAATGAGCAGTTCTTC.

The chain employs TRBV20-1 and TRBJ1-2, with 7 bases lining up with TRBD1. In germline, CDR1 is DFQATT, CDR2 SNEGSKA (reference sequence). CDR3 size: 14 residues. V gave up 6 bases and J gave up 4 bases; unmatched junction bases: 11. This CDR3 is CSAQPAGTAYGYTF. Here the CDR3 DNA reads TGCAGTGCGCAGCCGGCCGGGACAGCCTATGGCTACACCTTC.

As DNA, the CDR3 is TGTGCCAGCAGCTCGACCGGGACTAGCGGCTACGAGCAGTACTTC. Its protein product is CASSSTGTSGYEQYF. The chain employs TRBV7-2 and TRBJ2-7, with TRBD2 matching 11 bases. V trimming: 4 bases; J trimming: 3 bases; junction bases outside the gene matches: 5. Germline V gene data show CDR1 as SGHTA and CDR2 as FQGNSA. This CDR3 comprises 15 residues. The full variable domain, its missing parts supplied by reference TRBV7-2 and TRBJ2-7, is GAGVSQSPSNKVTEKGKDVELRCDPISGHTALYWYRQSLGQGLEFLIYFQGNSAPDKSGLPSDRFSAERTGGSVSTLTIQRTQQEDSAVYLCASSSTGTSGYEQYFGPGTRLTVT.

The chain recombines TRBV7-3 with TRBJ1-6; tentative D call: TRBD1 (6 bases). The germline gives CDR1 SGHTA, CDR2 FQGTGA. This CDR3 has 13 residues. Trimming cost V 1 base and J 10 bases, with 8 bases left between them. In nucleotides, the CDR3 is TGTGCCAGCAGCTTAAACAGGGTGTCACCCCTCCACTTT. Translated: CASSLNRVSPLHF.

This chain links TRBV28 with TRBJ1-4, with no clear D. Trimming left V 3 bases short and J 8 bases short, with 16 bases between. CDR1 and CDR2 from the germline V gene are MDHEN and SYDVKM. CDR3 length: 15 residues. This chain's CDR3 is CASSLGSITGEKLFF. The DNA of the CDR3 is TGTGCCAGCAGTTTGGGTTCCATTACGGGAGAAAAACTGTTTTTT.

The rearrangement uses TRBV28 and TRBJ1-1, with no clear D. The length of the CDR3 is 13 residues. Per germline, CDR1 MDHEN and CDR2 SYDVKM. With 8 bases removed from V and 7 bases from J, the gap between germline ends came to 17 bases. CDR3 bases: TGTGCCAGCGGGCTGGGCAGCTATGTTGAAGCTTTCTTT. Its translation: CASGLGSYVEAFF.

This chain uses TRBV29-1 with TRBJ2-2, with 10 bases fitting TRBD2. This CDR3 is 19 amino acids long. Losses at the gene ends were 6 bases for V and 0 bases for J; bases not matched to a gene: 16. Germline V gene sequence: CDR1 SQVTM, CDR2 ANQGSEA. The CDR3 here is CSVIGSGGRGVPNTGELFF. CDR3 coding DNA: TGCAGCGTAATCGGTAGCGGGGGGCGTGGGGTCCCGAACACCGGGGAGCTGTTTTTT.

V is TRBV5-6 and J is TRBJ2-7; 7 nucleotides match TRBD2. With V trimmed by 4 bases and J by 3 bases, 10 bases remained unmatched. CDR1 is SGHDT and CDR2 is YYEEEE in the germline V gene. The CDR3 length is 15 residues. The CDR3 protein is CASSTSGIYLYEQYF. The CDR3 nucleotides read TGTGCCAGCAGCACGAGCGGGATCTATCTCTACGAGCAGTACTTC.

This clonotype was observed at least ten times. The J gene is TRBJ2-7, the V gene TRBV5-1; D is unclear. The length of the CDR3 is 15 residues. Germline V CDR1 and CDR2: SGHRS, YFSETQ. Trimming removed 2 bases at V and 0 bases at J, with 12 bases between. Here the CDR3 DNA reads TGCGCCAGCAGCTTTAACCAGGCGAGCTCCTACGAGCAGTACTTC. Protein product: CASSFNQASSYEQYF. The variable domain in full, completed from reference TRBV5-1 and TRBJ2-7, reads KAGVTQTPRYLIKTRGQQVTLSCSPISGHRSVSWYQQTPGQGLQFLFEYFSETQRNKGNFPGRFSGRQFSNSRSEMNVSTLELGDSALYLCASSFNQASSYEQYFGPGTRLTVT.

This clonotype has more than one count but fewer than ten. V and J are TRBV12-3 or TRBV12-4 and TRBJ1-1; tentatively, D is TRBD1 (5 bases). The CDR3 is 14 residues long. V was trimmed by 6 bases and J by 5 bases, leaving 16 bases between them. The CDR3 coding sequence is TGTGCCAGCAGAAACGCAGGGTGGGGGACTGAAGCTTTCTTT. This sequence encodes CASRNAGWGTEAFF.

This chain links TRBV28 with TRBJ2-7, with a possible D match to TRBD2 (6 bases). Germline CDR1 is MDHEN and CDR2 is SYDVKM. This CDR3 is built from 14 residues. The V gene lost 2 bases and the J gene lost 1 base, with 9 bases spanning the gap. CDR3 protein: CASSLGGKSYEQYF. The CDR3 nucleotides read TGTGCCAGCAGTTTAGGCGGGAAGTCCTACGAGCAGTACTTC.

This clonotype has just a few counts. V is TRBV12-3 or TRBV12-4 and J is TRBJ2-2, with D maybe TRBD2 (5 bases). The CDR3 has 17 residues. V was pared by 5 bases and J by 4 bases, with 20 bases between. CDR3 nucleotide sequence: TGTGCCAGCAGTGGAGGTTTTCTTAGCATGGGCACCGGGGAGCTGTTTTTT. This sequence encodes CASSGGFLSMGTGELFF.

This clonotype was seen only a few times. The J gene is TRBJ2-3, the V gene TRBV9; weak D call: TRBD1 (5 bases). The germline V gene encodes CDR1 SGDLS and CDR2 YYNGEE. V was pared by 5 bases and J by 3 bases, with 19 bases between. The CDR3 runs 16 residues. CDR3 bases: TGTGCCAGCAGTGGCAGGGATCTGCGGATTACAGATACGCAGTATTTT. Protein sequence: CASSGRDLRITDTQYF.